This T cell receptor (beta chain) came from a study of T cells in Graves' hyperthyroidism and ophthalmopathy. About the research overall: Peripheral blood sampling occurred at initial diagnosis, before any treatment. General observations from the study: Most thyroid-expanded clonotypes above 0.001 were also found in blood.

Germline V gene lookup returns CDR1 MNHEY and CDR2 SMNVEV (reference sequence). V lost 2 bases and J 11 bases, leaving 15 bases between the germline ends. This CDR3 contains 13 residues. This clonotype was picked up many times. Its antigen is unknown. Patients having uncontrolled infection, another autoimmune disease, pregnancy or lactation were not included. The investigators amplified TCR beta CDR3 regions from RNA transcripts. HTBI primers were used for first-round RT-PCR of the TCR CDR3. TCRdb redid the calling of the multiplex PCR reads with MiXCR, one entry per CDR3 protein. The repertoire consists of around 530,000 distinct CDR3 sequences, with approximately 17% occurring once and the leading ten covering about 16%.

The chain is built from TRBV27 and TRBJ1-1, with D perhaps matching TRBD1 (6 bases). What was sequenced was blood. The sequence was collected from a woman younger than 35 with Graves' ophthalmopathy. The CDR3 spells CASSLEYGGSAFF. The CDR3 DNA follows: TGTGCCAGCAGTTTAGAATATGGGGGCTCGGCTTTCTTT.